This T cell receptor beta chain was documented in a study of radiation and T cells in renal cell carcinoma. Sequenced by immunoSEQ multiplex PCR; TCRdb stores in-frame clones only, minus some. The data show some 14,000 clones, with under 70% seen just once and roughly a quarter held by the top ten. Treatment: 15 Gy SBRT to primary tumor, nephrectomy 4 weeks later. The origin of this receptor is an older woman with renal cell carcinoma. Sequences were derived from tumor tissue, sampled from a patient whose treatment included radiotherapy and nephrectomy.

The CDR3 nucleotides read TGCGCCAGCAGGGGGACTAGCGGTTTCCAAGAGACCCAGTACTTC. This codes for CASRGTSGFQETQYF. The chain combines TRBV5-1 with TRBJ2-5, with TRBD2 matching over 11 bases. The CDR3 has 15 amino acids. Per germline, CDR1 SGHRS and CDR2 YFSETQ. V lost 5 bases, J lost 1 base, and 4 bases stayed unmatched.